Presented here are 11 T cell receptor beta chains from one specimen sequenced in a study of cytomegalovirus exposure and HLA in healthy donors. 13 Jbeta primers and 60 Vbeta primers were used for the PCR. Assay: immunoSEQ multiplex PCR; the TCRdb copy retains only in-frame clones and omits some. The sample contains about 190,000 clones, roughly 12% of which appear only once. The specimen sequenced was PBMCs. The receptors come from a man aged 50-59 years in good health and CMV-seropositive.

This clone was counted a few times. The rearrangement joins TRBV28 to TRBJ1-2; possibly TRBD1 for D (6 bases). Trimming removed 9 bases from V and 0 bases from J, with 17 bases in between. The germline V gene encodes CDR1 MDHEN and CDR2 SYDVKM. This CDR3 comprises 15 residues. CDR3 sequence reads: CASNVAGATNYGYTF. DNA of the CDR3: TGTGCCAGTAATGTGGCAGGGGCAACTAACTATGGCTACACCTTC.

This clone was seen more than once but under ten times. V usage is TRBV6-4 and J usage is TRBJ2-1; 10 positions match TRBD1. The CDR3 totals 15 residues. CDR1 is MRHNA and CDR2 is SNTAGT in the germline V gene. V dropped 4 bases and J dropped 7; count of bases not matched to a gene: 7. CDR3 loop: CASSGPTGGGNEQFF. CDR3 DNA sequence: TGTGCCAGCAGTGGCCCGACAGGGGGCGGGAATGAGCAGTTCTTC.

With respect to this clone: The same CDR3 also results from other DNA sequences found in this sample. The chain combines TRBV5-6 with TRBJ1-5; D ambiguous. This CDR3 has 13 residues. V gave up 0 bases and J gave up 5 bases, with 6 bases separating them. CDR1 and CDR2 (germline): SGHDT, YYEEEE. CDR3 region: CASSLGRDQPQHF. The CDR3 bases are TGTGCCAGCAGCTTGGGCCGGGATCAGCCCCAGCATTTT. Full variable domain (rest looked up from reference TRBV5-6 and TRBJ1-5): DAGVTQSPTHLIKTRGQQVTLRCSPKSGHDTVSWYQQALGQGPQFIFQYYEEEERQRGNFPDRFSGHQFPNYSSELNVNALLLGDSALYLCASSLGRDQPQHFGDGTRLSIL.

CDR3 in DNA: TGCGCCAGCAGCCAGTGGGACTACCAAGAGACCCAGTACTTC. Its translation is CASSQWDYQETQYF. This chain joins TRBV4-1 and TRBJ2-5; D might be TRBD2 (6 bases). The ends were cut back, 3 bases at V and 0 bases at J, with 8 bases in the middle. The CDR3 has 14 residues. Germline assignment: CDR1 MGHRA and CDR2 YSYEKL.

The V gene is TRBV21-1, the J gene TRBJ1-2. TRBV21-1 is flagged as a pseudogene. There are 13 residues in the CDR3. The CDR3: CASWKAEGYGYTF. Written as DNA, the CDR3 is TGTGCCAGCTGGAAGGCGGAGGGCTATGGCTACACCTTC.

This clone was detected a few times. CDR3 nucleotide sequence: TGCACCAGCAGCCAAAAGATGCAGGAATCTAACTATGGCTACACCTTC. Translating it yields CTSSQKMQESNYGYTF. This chain connects TRBV1 to TRBJ1-2; the table gives TRBD1 as D, unverified against the DNA. TRBV1 is tagged as a pseudogene. This CDR3 spans 16 amino acids.

The chain joins TRBV6-6 to TRBJ1-2, with D hard to call. The CDR3 extends over 13 amino acids. CDR1 and CDR2 (germline): MNHNY, SVGAGI (reference sequence). Trimming took 6 bases from V and 8 from J, leaving 16 bases between them. The CDR3 loop reads CASRTREGSGYTF. CDR3 nucleotides: TGTGCCAGCAGGACGAGGGAAGGGAGCGGCTACACCTTC.

This clone has more than one count but fewer than ten. The chain joins TRBV29-1 to TRBJ1-2; 8 nucleotides match TRBD1. The CDR3 extends over 15 amino acids. Losses at the gene ends were 7 bases for V and 6 bases for J; bases not matched to a gene: 16. Germline CDR1 reads SQVTM; CDR2 reads ANQGSEA. The CDR3 reads CSATTGDRHLNGYTF. The CDR3 DNA sequence: TGCAGCGCAACGACCGGGGACAGGCACCTGAATGGCTACACCTTC.

The rearrangement uses TRBV10-3 and TRBJ1-2, with a weak D call TRBD1 (6 bases). The V end was cut by 2 bases, the J end by 6 bases, with 13 bases between. Germline CDR1 ENHRY, CDR2 SYGVKD. CDR3 length: 14 amino acids. The CDR3 spells CAISETGPRDGYTF. CDR3 bases: TGTGCCATCAGTGAGACAGGGCCTCGGGATGGCTACACCTTC.

This clone came up a few times. Compared with germline, one end of the junction differs, possibly owing to a read error. This chain joins TRBV25-1 and TRBJ2-2; TRBD2 matches 11 bases. The CDR3 loop spans 18 amino acids. Germline CDR1 and CDR2: MGHDK and SYGVNS. In nucleotides, the CDR3 is TGTGCTAGCAGTCCTACACTAGCGGGGGCAGCGGGCACCGGGGAGCTGTTTTTT. Its protein is CASSPTLAGAAGTGELFF.

This chain uses TRBV6-5 with TRBJ2-4; 7 bases align to TRBD1. Losses at the gene ends were 5 bases for V and 4 bases for J; bases not matched to a gene: 8. Per the germline V gene, CDR1 is MNHEY and CDR2 is SVGAGI. The CDR3 covers 15 residues. CDR3 in amino acids: CASSSSGGMKNIQYF. The CDR3 DNA reads as TGTGCCAGCAGTAGTTCAGGGGGTATGAAAAACATTCAGTACTTC.